The 20 T cell receptor beta chains given below trace back to one sample, sequenced in a study of cytomegalovirus exposure and HLA in healthy donors. 13 Jbeta primers and 60 Vbeta primers were used for the PCR. TCRdb's copy holds only in-frame clones and misses some; the assay was immunoSEQ multiplex PCR. Of roughly 150,000 clones detected, approximately 80% appear once; the ten largest clones hold about 2.2%. The sample consisted of PBMCs. The receptors were sampled from a man aged 25 to 40 in good health and CMV-seronegative.

This chain uses TRBV4-3 with TRBJ2-1; D gene unclear. The ends were cut back, 4 bases at V and 4 bases at J, with 11 bases in the middle. The CDR3 is 14 residues long. From germline, CDR1 is LGHNA and CDR2 YSLEER. Here the CDR3 DNA reads TGCGCCAGCAGCCGACTTCAAGATTACAATGAGCAGTTCTTC. Translating gives CASSRLQDYNEQFF.

This chain joins TRBV5-1 and TRBJ2-1; 8 nucleotides align to TRBD2. Germline CDR1 is SGHRS and CDR2 is YFSETQ. V lost 3 bases and J lost 6; bases outside the gene matches: 8. The CDR3 runs 15 residues. The chain's CDR3 is CASSSGTSVPNEQFF. The CDR3 DNA follows: TGCGCCAGCAGCTCCGGGACTAGTGTGCCCAATGAGCAGTTCTTC.

V is TRBV28 and J is TRBJ2-2; 12 bases fit TRBD2. With V trimmed by 6 bases and J by 6 bases, 8 bases remained unmatched. Germline V lookup: CDR1 MDHEN, CDR2 SYDVKM. This CDR3 has 16 residues. The CDR3 DNA reads TGTGCCAGCAGCTACTGGACTAGCGGGAATGCCGGGGAGCTGTTTTTT. This gives the protein CASSYWTSGNAGELFF.

The chain employs TRBV28 and TRBJ2-7, with TRBD2 matching 8 bases. The CDR3 runs 14 residues. The germline V gene encodes CDR1 MDHEN and CDR2 SYDVKM. Unmatched junction bases numbered 8, after V lost 5 bases and J lost 5 bases. The CDR3 spells CASSVTSVKDEQYF. The CDR3 DNA reads as TGTGCCAGCAGTGTGACTAGCGTGAAGGACGAGCAGTACTTC.

This clone was seen a few times. The J gene is TRBJ1-1, the V gene TRBV6-5, with TRBD1 matching 7 bases. CDR3 length: 15 amino acids. Unmatched junction bases numbered 4, after V lost 0 bases and J lost 3 bases. Germline-derived CDR1 and CDR2 are MNHEY and SVGAGI. The CDR3 DNA follows: TGTGCCAGCAGTTACTCAGGGCAGGGGGACACTGAAGCTTTCTTT. Translation: CASSYSGQGDTEAFF.

This clone was picked up one time. At one end, the junction sequence differs from germline, possibly due to a read error. The chain links TRBV7-9 to TRBJ1-5; TRBD1 is a possible D gene (6 bases). Germline CDR1 and CDR2: SEHNR and FQNEAQ (reference sequence). The CDR3 runs 14 residues. The CDR3 reads CSSSRGRGNQPQHF. In DNA, the CDR3 is TGTTCCAGCAGCCGCGGGAGGGGGAATCAGCCCCAGCATTTT.

This chain joins TRBV28 and TRBJ1-2, with 7 bases lining up with TRBD1. The V gene end was trimmed by 7 bases and the J gene end by 8 bases; junction bases not matched to a gene: 13. The CDR3 extends over 14 amino acids. CDR1 and CDR2 from the germline V gene are MDHEN and SYDVKM. The CDR3 loop is CASTPGQHILGYTF. The CDR3 DNA reads TGTGCCAGCACGCCGGGACAGCACATTCTGGGCTACACCTTC.

This rearrangement joins TRBV28 to TRBJ1-1; 7 bases map to TRBD1. The CDR3 spans 13 residues. The trim removed 8 bases at V and 0 bases at J, leaving 3 bases unmatched. Germline V gene sequence: CDR1 MDHEN, CDR2 SYDVKM. CDR3 sequence reads: CASAGQVNTEAFF. Here the CDR3 DNA reads TGTGCCAGCGCTGGACAGGTGAACACTGAAGCTTTCTTT.

The J gene is TRBJ2-1, the V gene TRBV28; 13 nucleotides align to TRBD2. Unmatched junction bases numbered 6, after V lost 7 bases and J lost 9 bases. This CDR3 spans 14 amino acids. Per the germline V gene, CDR1 is MDHEN and CDR2 is SYDVKM. Written as DNA, the CDR3 is TGTGCCAGCATACTAGCGGGAGGGCCGGGTGAGCAGTTCTTC. Translation gives CASILAGGPGEQFF.

Regarding this clone: The same CDR3 can be traced to other DNA sequences in this sample. The CDR3 region is CASSFRVYEQYF. CDR3 in DNA: TGTGCCAGCAGTTTTCGTGTCTACGAGCAGTACTTC. The rearrangement joins TRBV28 to TRBJ2-7, with D unclear. The V end lost 3 bases, the J end lost 3 bases, and 6 bases lay between the germline ends. The germline V gene has CDR1 MDHEN and CDR2 SYDVKM. CDR3 size: 12 residues.

This chain joins TRBV7-9 and TRBJ2-1, with D unclear. The CDR3 contains 12 residues. V lost 5 bases to trimming and J lost 8 bases, with 10 bases between them. The germline gives CDR1 SEHNR, CDR2 FQNEAQ (reference sequence). CDR3 DNA sequence: TGTGCCAGCAGCATCGGCCGGGATGAGCAGTTCTTC. It codes for CASSIGRDEQFF.

The V call is TRBV10-3, the J call TRBJ2-2; 8 positions agree with TRBD2. This CDR3 comprises 15 residues. The J segment lost 1 base and the V segment lost 4 bases, leaving 2 bases of the junction unmatched. CDR1 and CDR2 (germline): ENHRY, SYGVKD. The CDR3 reads CAISALAGNTGELFF. CDR3 bases: TGTGCCATCAGTGCGCTAGCGGGGAACACCGGGGAGCTGTTTTTT.

This chain connects TRBV18 to TRBJ1-6, with TRBD1 as a possible D gene (6 bases). Germline assignment: CDR1 KGHSH and CDR2 LQKENI. Deletions cut 5 bases from V and 5 bases from J, with 16 bases between. This CDR3 is 16 amino acids long. The CDR3 DNA reads TGTGCCAGCTCATACCGTACTACAGGGAATAATTCACCCCTCCACTTT. Protein: CASSYRTTGNNSPLHF.

The chain recombines TRBV5-1 with TRBJ2-5, with TRBD2 matching 10 bases. The last part of the DNA fits TRBJ2-7 better; the J call may be wrong. The CDR3 runs 16 residues. Germline V gene data show CDR1 as SGHRS and CDR2 as YFSETQ. The CDR3 nucleotides are TGCGCCAGCAGCGCGTCCGGGACTAGCGTATCCTACGAGCAGTACTTC. The encoded protein is CASSASGTSVSYEQYF.

The chain recombines TRBV7-2 with TRBJ2-7; D perhaps matches TRBD1 (5 bases). Per the germline V gene, CDR1 is SGHTA and CDR2 is FQGNSA. CDR3 length: 13 amino acids. The V and J ends lost 4 bases and 0 bases respectively, with 7 bases between them. This chain's CDR3 is CASSSGNSYEQYF. The CDR3 bases are TGTGCCAGCAGCTCAGGGAACTCCTACGAGCAGTACTTC.

This chain links TRBV7-9 with TRBJ2-1; 8 bases line up with TRBD1. Trimming at V came to 0 bases and at J to 6 bases, leaving 1 base not matched to a gene. Germline V gives CDR1 SEHNR, CDR2 FQNEAQ (reference sequence). The CDR3 extends over 14 amino acids. Here the CDR3 reads CASSLAGTGNEQFF. The CDR3 DNA reads as TGTGCCAGCAGCTTAGCTGGGACAGGCAATGAGCAGTTCTTC.

V gene TRBV7-2 combines with J gene TRBJ1-1, with 7 positions matching TRBD1. Germline lookup yields CDR1 SGHTA and CDR2 FQGNSA. CDR3 length equals 13 residues. Losses at the gene ends were 1 base for V and 11 bases for J; bases not matched to a gene: 7. The CDR3 spells CASSLVVQGVAFF. The CDR3 DNA follows: TGTGCCAGCAGCTTAGTTGTTCAGGGGGTGGCTTTCTTT.

Only a few counts were recorded for this clone. The V gene is TRBV5-4, the J gene TRBJ1-2; no reliable D call. Trimming took off 1 base at V and 7 bases at J, with 8 bases between the two ends. There are 12 residues in the CDR3. From germline, CDR1 is SGHNT and CDR2 YYREEE (reference sequence). CDR3 nucleotide sequence: TGTGCCAGCAGCTTGCAGGCCGGTGGCTACACCTTC. Translation gives CASSLQAGGYTF.

On this clone: The junction differs from germline at one of its ends, possibly a read error. V gene TRBV7-9 combines with J gene TRBJ1-4, with D maybe TRBD1 (5 bases). The CDR3 loop spans 12 amino acids. CDR1 is SEHNR, CDR2 FQNEAQ, per germline (reference sequence). CDR3 coding DNA: TGTTCCAGCACCTTCACAGGATTCTCACTGTTTTTT. It codes for CSSTFTGFSLFF.

The chain combines TRBV28 with TRBJ1-5, with unresolved D. The CDR3 loop spans 10 amino acids. From germline, CDR1 is MDHEN and CDR2 SYDVKM. V shed 4 bases and J shed 8 bases, with 3 bases lying between them. This CDR3 reads CASSYKPQHF. Written as DNA, the CDR3 is TGTGCCAGCAGTTACAAGCCCCAGCATTTT.